The 32 T cell receptor beta chains reported below all come from one sample, sequenced in a study of beta chain features in type 1 diabetes. As every portion of the isolated RNA was reverse transcribed, the sequencing read expressed TCRB transcripts. Profiling relied on immunoSEQ multiplex PCR, and the TCRdb table lists in-frame clones only, not all of them. The table has around 400,000 clones, less than 15% seen once. The specimen was naive CD4+ T cells from blood. These receptors were taken from a woman younger than 30 in good health.

The CDR3 reads CASSPRAVTSGTYNEQFF. In nucleotides, the CDR3 is TGCGCCAGCAGCCCCCGCGCCGTCACTAGCGGGACCTACAATGAGCAGTTCTTC. V is TRBV4-3 and J is TRBJ2-1; TRBD2 aligns across 10 bases. After removal of 4 bases from V and 2 bases from J, the junction contained 11 bases not matched to a gene. The germline gives CDR1 LGHNA, CDR2 YSLEER. The CDR3 contains 18 residues.

The rearrangement uses TRBV6-5 and TRBJ2-5; D is unclear. Germline CDR1 and CDR2: MNHEY and SVGAGI. V was trimmed by 7 bases and J by 4 bases, leaving 16 bases between them. The CDR3 length is 14 residues. CDR3 nucleotide sequence: TGTGCCAGCAAGCGCTCCCGCATGGGAGAGACCCAGTACTTC. Translation: CASKRSRMGETQYF.

The V gene is TRBV10-3, the J gene TRBJ2-1; D uncertain. Germline lookup yields CDR1 ENHRY and CDR2 SYGVKD. Trimming cost V 8 bases and J 3 bases, with 8 bases left between them. The CDR3 has 12 residues. CDR3 amino acids: CAIGTYYNEQFF. CDR3 nucleotides: TGTGCCATCGGTACTTACTACAATGAGCAGTTCTTC.

The V call is TRBV27, the J call TRBJ2-7, with 8 bases fitting TRBD1. There are 13 residues in the CDR3. V shed 3 bases and J 5 bases; nucleotides not matched to a gene: 3. Per the germline V gene, CDR1 is MNHEY and CDR2 is SMNVEV (reference sequence). The CDR3 region is CASSLDREDEQYF. CDR3 nucleotides: TGTGCCAGCAGTTTGGACAGGGAAGACGAGCAGTACTTC.

The chain recombines TRBV11-1 with TRBJ2-3, with D unresolved. CDR1 is SGHAT and CDR2 is FQDESV in the germline V gene (reference sequence). The CDR3 loop spans 14 amino acids. With 7 bases removed from V and 0 bases from J, the gap between germline ends came to 11 bases. In nucleotides, the CDR3 is TGTGCCAGCACCGAACAACCTAGCACAGATACGCAGTATTTT. Its translation: CASTEQPSTDTQYF.

This clone was recorded a few times. The J gene is TRBJ1-2, the V gene TRBV29-1; D might be TRBD1 (5 bases). The CDR3 is 16 residues long. The germline V gene has CDR1 SQVTM and CDR2 ANQGSEA. Trimming took off 2 bases at V and 4 bases at J, with 20 bases between the two ends. CDR3 DNA: TGCAGCGTTGAACACCTGGGAGGGGCTCATCTCTATGGCTACACCTTC. This sequence encodes CSVEHLGGAHLYGYTF. The full variable domain, rest sourced from reference TRBV29-1 and TRBJ1-2, is SAVISQKPSRDICQRGTSLTIQCQVDSQVTMMFWYRQQPGQSLTLIATANQGSEATYESGFVIDKFPISRPNLTFSTLTVSNMSPEDSSIYLCSVEHLGGAHLYGYTFGSGTRLTVV.

The DNA of the CDR3 is TGTGCCAGCAGCCCCGGGACAGGGGCCCTTCAGGGGACCCAGTACTTC. Residues: CASSPGTGALQGTQYF. The chain combines TRBV27 with TRBJ2-5, with TRBD1 matching over 10 bases. Germline V gene lookup returns CDR1 MNHEY and CDR2 SMNVEV (reference sequence). After removal of 6 bases from V and 7 bases from J, the junction contained 14 bases not matched to a gene. The CDR3 contains 16 residues.

This chain links TRBV29-1 with TRBJ2-7, with TRBD1 identical over 7 bases. The germline V gene has CDR1 SQVTM and CDR2 ANQGSEA. The CDR3 length is 13 residues. The ends lost 5 bases at V and 4 bases at J; junction bases unmatched: 8. Here the CDR3 DNA reads TGCAGCGTTATGACAGGGCTGGATTACGAGCAGTACTTC. Protein sequence: CSVMTGLDYEQYF.

In this sample, this clone turned up a few times. The chain employs TRBV18 and TRBJ2-6, with D maybe TRBD2 (6 bases). This CDR3 spans 18 amino acids. CDR1 and CDR2 (germline): KGHSH, LQKENI. The V gene lost 8 bases and the J gene lost 0 bases, with 20 bases spanning the gap. The CDR3 protein is CASPGRDAPFSGANVLTF. The CDR3 coding sequence is TGTGCCAGCCCAGGGCGGGACGCCCCATTCTCTGGGGCCAACGTCCTGACTTTC.

CDR3 DNA sequence: TGTGCCAGCAGCTACTTAGGGACTAGTACTCCCAGGGGCACAGATACGCAGTATTTT. It yields the protein CASSYLGTSTPRGTDTQYF. V usage is TRBV27 and J usage is TRBJ2-3, with TRBD2 matching 8 bases. Germline V lookup: CDR1 MNHEY, CDR2 SMNVEV (reference sequence). The V gene end was trimmed by 6 bases and the J gene end by 1 base; junction bases not matched to a gene: 18. This CDR3 is built from 19 residues.

This clone was counted between two and nine times. The chain has TRBV5-4 and TRBJ2-1, with D possibly TRBD2 on 6 matching bases. Germline CDR1 is SGHNT and CDR2 is YYREEE (reference sequence). The CDR3 loop spans 12 amino acids. Trimming shortened V by 4 bases and J by 7 bases, and 9 bases separated the two germline ends. The CDR3, as DNA: TGTGCCAGCAGCCGGAGCGGGAATGAGCAGTTCTTC. Protein product: CASSRSGNEQFF.

This clone turned up a few times. The sample has other DNA sequences that encode this CDR3 too. J is TRBJ2-5 and V is TRBV18, with 7 bases fitting TRBD2. This CDR3 spans 14 amino acids. CDR1 and CDR2 from the germline V gene are KGHSH and LQKENI. V lost 0 bases, J lost 2 bases, and 0 bases stayed unmatched. The CDR3 reads CASSPPGLQETQYF. The CDR3 region has the DNA TGTGCCAGCTCACCACCGGGACTACAAGAGACCCAGTACTTC. The complete variable domain, with remaining parts taken from reference TRBV18 and TRBJ2-5, reads NAGVMQNPRHLVRRRGQEARLRCSPMKGHSHVYWYRQLPEEGLKFMVYLQKENIIDESGMPKERFSAEFPKEGPSILRIQQVVRGDSAAYFCASSPPGLQETQYFGPGTRLLVL.

This clone has a handful of counts. The V call is TRBV27, the J call TRBJ2-3, with a tentative D call TRBD1 (6 bases). Trimming took 5 bases from V and 8 from J, leaving 20 bases between them. Germline assignment: CDR1 MNHEY and CDR2 SMNVEV (reference sequence). CDR3 length equals 15 residues. The CDR3 loop reads CASSQRQVLRGTQYF. Here the CDR3 DNA reads TGTGCCAGCAGTCAAAGACAGGTGTTAAGGGGTACGCAGTATTTT.

The table lists this clone with a few counts. V is TRBV7-9 and J is TRBJ2-3, with 10 positions matching TRBD1. CDR1 SEHNR and CDR2 FQNEAQ come from the germline V gene (reference sequence). CDR3 length equals 15 residues. The V and J ends lost 2 bases and 5 bases, in that order; junction bases with no gene match: 4. CDR3: CASSLPGQGIDTQYF. The DNA of the CDR3 is TGTGCCAGCAGCTTACCGGGACAGGGGATAGATACGCAGTATTTT.

This clone was recorded a few times. The genes are TRBV7-9 and TRBJ2-5; D might be TRBD2 (6 bases). Germline V gene sequence: CDR1 SEHNR, CDR2 FQNEAQ (reference sequence). V shed 1 base and J shed 5 bases, with 14 bases lying between them. This CDR3 comprises 15 residues. CDR3 region: CASSLVFAGTETQYF. The DNA of the CDR3 is TGTGCCAGCAGCTTAGTGTTTGCGGGGACCGAGACCCAGTACTTC.

V usage is TRBV18 and J usage is TRBJ2-3; no firm D call. The V gene's germline CDR1 is KGHSH and CDR2 LQKENI. There are 16 residues in the CDR3. The ends were cut back, 3 bases at V and 2 bases at J, with 15 bases in the middle. CDR3 nucleotide sequence: TGTGCCAGCTCACCCTTGGAACTATCATTCACAGATACGCAGTATTTT. It encodes CASSPLELSFTDTQYF.

The chain couples TRBV18 to TRBJ1-1; 11 nucleotides line up with TRBD1. From germline, CDR1 is KGHSH and CDR2 LQKENI. V lost 1 base and J lost 5; bases outside the gene matches: 12. The CDR3 consists of 18 residues. In nucleotides, the CDR3 is TGTGCCAGCTCACCACGAAGGGGACAGGGGGTGGCGGGAACTGAAGCTTTCTTT. It codes for CASSPRRGQGVAGTEAFF.

The chain employs TRBV6-5 and TRBJ2-2; D gene ambiguous. Germline V gives CDR1 MNHEY, CDR2 SVGAGI. The CDR3 has 14 residues. V was trimmed by 0 bases and J by 5 bases, leaving 7 bases between them. The CDR3 region is CASSYSQLTGELFF. The CDR3 nucleotides read TGTGCCAGCAGTTACTCACAGCTGACCGGGGAGCTGTTTTTT.

This clone was counted only a few times. J is TRBJ2-5 and V is TRBV11-2; a weak D match, TRBD1 (6 bases). The CDR3 has 14 residues. Trimming cost V 5 bases and J 1 base, with 11 bases left between them. From germline, CDR1 is SGHAT and CDR2 FQNNGV. CDR3 nucleotide sequence: TGTGCCAGCAGCCAAAGGACAGTCCAAGAGACCCAGTACTTC. This encodes CASSQRTVQETQYF.

This clone was recorded a few times. The chain joins TRBV6-1 to TRBJ2-7, with a possible D match to TRBD1 (6 bases). Germline V gene sequence: CDR1 MNHNS, CDR2 SASEGT. This CDR3 has 14 amino acids. V was clipped by 1 base and J by 5 bases, with 12 bases between them. CDR3: CASSEVWGPNEQYF. The CDR3 coding sequence is TGTGCCAGCAGTGAAGTCTGGGGGCCAAACGAGCAGTACTTC.

The table lists this clone with a few counts. This chain connects TRBV28 to TRBJ1-4; maybe TRBD1 (5 bases). The germline V gene has CDR1 MDHEN and CDR2 SYDVKM. The CDR3 length is 13 residues. Deletions cut 6 bases from V and 8 bases from J, with 13 bases between. DNA of the CDR3: TGTGCCAGCAGGTCACAGGTTAAAGAAAAACTGTTTTTT. Protein: CASRSQVKEKLFF.

This clone was counted a few times. This sequence joins TRBV4-3 and TRBJ1-2, with TRBD1 identical over 11 bases. Trimming cost V 0 bases and J 4 bases; bases outside gene matches: 7. Germline assignment: CDR1 LGHNA and CDR2 YSLEER. The CDR3 sequence is 17 residues long. The CDR3 is CASSQDYAGTGGYGYTF. The CDR3 DNA sequence: TGCGCCAGCAGCCAAGACTACGCGGGGACAGGGGGCTATGGCTACACCTTC.

This chain joins TRBV6-5 and TRBJ1-1, with 7 bases that match TRBD1. This CDR3 is built from 12 residues. With V trimmed by 5 bases and J by 4 bases, 1 base remained unmatched. Germline assignment: CDR1 MNHEY and CDR2 SVGAGI. CDR3 sequence: CASSRQGTEAFF. CDR3 nucleotides: TGTGCCAGCAGTAGACAGGGCACTGAAGCTTTCTTT.

The V call is TRBV28, the J call TRBJ2-5; 9 bases fit TRBD2. CDR1 and CDR2 from the germline V gene are MDHEN and SYDVKM. The ends lost 2 bases at V and 3 bases at J; junction bases unmatched: 1. This CDR3 has 14 residues. CDR3 DNA: TGTGCCAGCAGTTTACCTAGCGGGAAAGAGACCCAGTACTTC. Its protein is CASSLPSGKETQYF.

This clone came up a few times. This rearrangement joins TRBV2 to TRBJ2-7, with D unresolved. This CDR3 is 13 amino acids long. V lost 3 bases and J 2 bases, leaving 8 bases between the germline ends. Germline CDR1 SNHLY, CDR2 FYNNEI. In DNA, the CDR3 is TGTGCCAGCAGTGAGGGCAGGACCTACGAGCAGTACTTC. Translated: CASSEGRTYEQYF.

The V gene is TRBV19, the J gene TRBJ2-3; TRBD1 aligns across 9 bases. Germline values: CDR1 LNHDA, CDR2 SQIVND (reference sequence). V lost 6 bases and J lost 4; bases outside the gene matches: 5. CDR3 length: 14 amino acids. The CDR3 region has the DNA TGTGCCAGTAGGCCGGGACAGGGCTCAGATACGCAGTATTTT. Protein sequence: CASRPGQGSDTQYF.

With regard to this clone: The junction does not match germline at one end; this may be a read error. The chain is built from TRBV29-1 and TRBJ2-1; 7 bases align to TRBD2. Germline CDR1 and CDR2: SQVTM and ANQGSEA. The CDR3 consists of 12 residues. The CDR3 here is CSVLGGGDGLVF. The CDR3 nucleotides read TGCAGCGTTCTGGGGGGGGGAGATGGTCTGGTCTTC.

This clone was counted only a few times. The genes are TRBV7-9 and TRBJ2-1; 8 bases match TRBD2. CDR1 and CDR2 (germline): SEHNR, FQNEAQ (reference sequence). V was clipped by 5 bases and J by 6 bases; unmatched bases: 15. The CDR3 covers 17 residues. CDR3: CASSHHVSGRRGNEQFF. CDR3 coding DNA: TGTGCCAGCAGCCATCATGTAAGCGGGAGAAGGGGCAATGAGCAGTTCTTC.

This rearrangement joins TRBV6-6 to TRBJ2-1; D gene unclear. Between the trimmed V and J ends, which lost 2 bases and 5 bases, there was a span of 13 bases. Germline values: CDR1 MNHNY, CDR2 SVGAGI (reference sequence). The CDR3 is 15 amino acids. The CDR3 region is CASSYPNGQDNEQFF. DNA for the CDR3: TGTGCCAGCAGTTACCCTAACGGTCAGGACAATGAGCAGTTCTTC.

The gene calls are TRBV10-3 and TRBJ1-5; possible D gene TRBD1, 5 bases. The germline V and J ends were trimmed by 10 bases and 6 bases, with 22 bases remaining between them. The CDR3 is 15 amino acids. Looked up from germline, CDR1 is ENHRY and CDR2 is SYGVKD. The CDR3 loop reads CATQPRDSAGQPQHF. The CDR3 bases are TGTGCCACCCAGCCCAGGGACTCGGCGGGTCAGCCCCAGCATTTT.

This clone showed up just a few times. At one end the junction does not follow the germline gene, possibly because of a read error. Written as DNA, the CDR3 is TGCGCCAGCAGCTACACCGTACCCGGGACAGGGGCCTTCTTC. It yields the protein CASSYTVPGTGAFF. V usage is TRBV5-1 and J usage is TRBJ2-7; 10 positions match TRBD1. Germline CDR1 reads SGHRS; CDR2 reads YFSETQ. This CDR3 region has 14 residues.

The chain links TRBV28 to TRBJ2-5, with unresolved D. V lost 2 bases, J lost 5 bases, and 3 bases lay in between. This CDR3 is built from 11 residues. CDR1 and CDR2 from the germline V gene are MDHEN and SYDVKM. The CDR3, as DNA: TGTGCCAGCAGTTTAGGCGAGACCCAGTACTTC. Protein sequence: CASSLGETQYF.